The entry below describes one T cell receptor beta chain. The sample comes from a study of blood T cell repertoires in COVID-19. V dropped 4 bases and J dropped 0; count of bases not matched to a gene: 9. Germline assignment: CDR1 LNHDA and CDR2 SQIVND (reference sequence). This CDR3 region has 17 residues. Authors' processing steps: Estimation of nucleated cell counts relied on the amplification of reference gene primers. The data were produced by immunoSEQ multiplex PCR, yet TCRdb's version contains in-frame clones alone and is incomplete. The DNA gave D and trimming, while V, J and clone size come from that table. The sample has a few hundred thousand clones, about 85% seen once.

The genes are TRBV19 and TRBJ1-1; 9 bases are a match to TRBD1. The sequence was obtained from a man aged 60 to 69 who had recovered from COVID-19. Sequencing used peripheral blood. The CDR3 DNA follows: TGTGCCAGTAGTACTTTGGACAGGGGCCTTATGAACACTGAAGCTTTCTTT. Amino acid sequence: CASSTLDRGLMNTEAFF.